This TCR beta chain was captured in a study of blood T cell repertoires in COVID-19. Study details: Italy, Spain and the United States were the sources of the convalescent and acute COVID-19 samples. Sample material is recorded as cDNA or gDNA derived from T cells, B-cell-depleted T cells, or PBMCs.

The authors' processing: Nucleated cell number was recorded as an estimate derived from reference gene primer amplification. Sequencing was performed with immunoSEQ multiplex PCR; in TCRdb, only in-frame clones are kept and a portion is missing. V, J and clone size reflect that table, while D and trimming were determined from the DNA. The sample includes 95,000 to 150,000 clones, about 87% seen only once; the top ten take 2% to 2.5%. Details on this clone: This CDR3 is also generated by other DNA sequences in the sample.

The CDR3 has 15 amino acids. Germline trimming cut 2 bases from V and 4 bases from J; bases unmatched to any gene: 5. CDR1 is SGHRS and CDR2 is YFSETQ in the germline V gene. Sequencing used peripheral blood. J is TRBJ1-5 and V is TRBV5-1, with 8 nucleotides matching TRBD1. The receptor was isolated from a woman in her fifties or sixties with acute or convalescent COVID-19. The CDR3 DNA reads as TGCGCCAGCAGCTTAGGACAGGGAGGTAATCAGCCCCAGCATTTT. Translated, it gives CASSLGQGGNQPQHF.